This T cell receptor beta chain came from a study of blood T cell repertoires in COVID-19. Study-wide context: COVID-19 samples collected from the United States, Italy and Spain covered acute and convalescent phases. Sources were T cells, B-cell-depleted T cells, or PBMCs; the material itself was cDNA or gDNA.

Enrolled during active infection, Seattle patients were then followed longitudinally. Assay used: immunoSEQ multiplex PCR; TCRdb lists only in-frame clones, some missing. This table has 250,000 to 350,000 clones, approximately 84% appearing once. The V and J ends lost 5 bases and 5 bases respectively, with 15 bases between them. This CDR3 is built from 14 residues. The V gene's germline CDR1 is MNHEY and CDR2 SVGAGI. V is TRBV6-5 and J is TRBJ2-5; D uncertain. Source material: peripheral blood. This clonotype was sampled from a human donor with COVID-19, enrolled during active disease. The donor label of this sample is uncertain. CDR3: CASSPLVSSETQYF. CDR3 DNA: TGTGCCAGCAGTCCCCTAGTATCTTCGGAGACCCAGTACTTC.